One and the same sample provided the 13 T cell receptor beta chains below, sequenced in a study of blood T cell repertoires in COVID-19. This table comes from immunoSEQ multiplex PCR, and its TCRdb copy is limited to in-frame clones, with some not included. The sample lists some 210,000 clones; around four fifths were seen once. The sequenced material came from peripheral blood. These receptors were obtained from a human donor in a cohort sampled during active COVID-19.

V gene TRBV11-2 combines with J gene TRBJ1-5; the D gene is possibly TRBD1 (5 bases). Germline V gene data show CDR1 as SGHAT and CDR2 as FQNNGV. The ends were cut back, 0 bases at V and 6 bases at J, with 9 bases in the middle. The CDR3 is 14 amino acids. The CDR3 DNA reads as TGTGCCAGCAGCTTAGATGGGGGGGGTCAGCCCCAGCATTTT. Residues: CASSLDGGGQPQHF.

The V gene is TRBV6-2 or TRBV6-3, the J gene TRBJ2-7; D gene unclear. CDR1 and CDR2 from the germline V gene are MNHEY and SVGEGT. The CDR3 totals 16 residues. The V gene lost 4 bases and the J gene lost 0 bases, with 16 bases spanning the gap. CDR3 sequence: CASSLSSPIFSYEQYV. The CDR3 bases are TGTGCCAGCAGTTTGAGTAGCCCCATCTTCTCCTACGAGCAGTACGTC.

V and J are TRBV21-1 and TRBJ1-2; the table names TRBD1, a call not compared with the DNA. TRBV21-1 represents a pseudogene. The CDR3 has 11 amino acids. The CDR3 DNA reads TGTGCCAGTGAACAGGGGGCTGGCTACACCTTC. Its protein product is CASEQGAGYTF.

This clone appeared a few times. The chain joins TRBV7-9 to TRBJ2-1, with D possibly being TRBD2 (5 bases). This CDR3 has 17 residues. V was clipped by 4 bases and J by 0 bases, with 16 bases between them. CDR1 and CDR2 (germline): SEHNR, FQNEAQ (reference sequence). CDR3 loop: CASSSTPGKSSYNEQFF. In DNA, the CDR3 is TGTGCCAGCAGCTCCACCCCGGGGAAGAGCTCCTACAATGAGCAGTTCTTC.

The chain links TRBV3-1 (or the pseudogene TRBV3-2) to TRBJ2-3; D gene uncertain. This CDR3 is 12 amino acids long. The germline gives CDR1 LGHDT, CDR2 YNNKEL (reference sequence). Trimming pared 2 bases from V and 6 bases from J, leaving 6 bases between. CDR3 bases: TGTGCCAGCAGCCAACGTTTCGATACGCAGTATTTT. It encodes CASSQRFDTQYF.

V is TRBV6-5 and J is TRBJ1-2; 7 nucleotides line up with TRBD1. This CDR3 has 14 amino acids. Germline CDR1 is MNHEY and CDR2 is SVGAGI. V dropped 6 bases and J dropped 1; count of bases not matched to a gene: 5. The CDR3 loop is CASSRGQLNYGYTF. CDR3 sequence (DNA): TGTGCCAGCAGCCGGGGACAGCTTAACTATGGCTACACCTTC.

V usage is TRBV6-2 or TRBV6-3 and J usage is TRBJ2-5; 12 bases agree with TRBD2. V lost 1 base to trimming and J lost 2 bases; unmatched junction nucleotides: 5. Germline V lookup: CDR1 MNHEY, CDR2 SVGEGT. This CDR3 has 17 residues. The CDR3 DNA sequence: TGTGCCAGCAGTTACTGGAGACTAGCGGGGGCTCAAGAGACCCAGTACTTC. Its protein product is CASSYWRLAGAQETQYF.

The chain carries TRBV7-3 and TRBJ1-6; perhaps TRBD1 as D (6 bases). Germline V gene data show CDR1 as SGHTA and CDR2 as FQGTGA. This CDR3 comprises 16 residues. The germline V and J ends were trimmed by 5 bases and 10 bases, with 21 bases remaining between them. The CDR3 here is CASSQGGQGIRSPLHF. As DNA, the CDR3 is TGTGCCAGCAGCCAGGGAGGGCAGGGGATTCGGTCACCCCTCCACTTT.

The V call is TRBV12-5, the J call TRBJ2-3, with 8 bases fitting TRBD2. V was pared by 5 bases and J by 2 bases, with 12 bases of the junction left unmatched. This CDR3 contains 17 residues. The germline gives CDR1 LGHNT, CDR2 FRNRAP. The CDR3 DNA is TGTGCTAGTGGTCGCAGATTCGGGGGGGGAACCACAGATACGCAGTATTTT. Its protein product is CASGRRFGGGTTDTQYF.

This sequence joins TRBV2 and TRBJ1-2, with 9 bases that match TRBD1. Per germline, CDR1 SNHLY and CDR2 FYNNEI. The J segment lost 7 bases and the V segment lost 3 bases, leaving 6 bases of the junction unmatched. CDR3 length: 14 amino acids. The CDR3, as DNA: TGTGCCAGCAGTGAGGACAGGGGAAGAAGTGGCTACACCTTC. Amino acid sequence: CASSEDRGRSGYTF.

The chain uses TRBV12-3 or TRBV12-4 and TRBJ2-2; no firm D call. The germline V and J ends were trimmed by 6 bases and 7 bases, with 6 bases remaining between them. CDR3 length equals 11 residues. The CDR3 loop reads CASSPVGELFF. The CDR3 nucleotides are TGTGCCAGCAGCCCAGTCGGGGAGCTGTTTTTT.

CDR3 region: CASSPIESGGISGELFF. Written as DNA, the CDR3 is TGTGCCAGCAGCCCTATCGAGAGCGGGGGGATTTCCGGGGAGCTGTTTTTT. V gene TRBV7-9 combines with J gene TRBJ2-2; 9 bases are shared with TRBD2. The CDR3 is 17 residues long. V lost 5 bases and J lost 6; bases outside the gene matches: 13. The germline CDR1 and CDR2 sequences are SEHNR and FQNEAQ (reference sequence).

CDR3 sequence: CASSSTGAQETQYF. The CDR3 DNA reads as TGTGCCAGCAGCTCCACAGGGGCCCAAGAGACCCAGTACTTC. The chain uses TRBV5-6 and TRBJ2-5; TRBD1 matches 7 bases. The length of the CDR3 is 14 residues. Per the germline V gene, CDR1 is SGHDT and CDR2 is YYEEEE. V gave up 3 bases and J gave up 1 base; unmatched junction bases: 3.